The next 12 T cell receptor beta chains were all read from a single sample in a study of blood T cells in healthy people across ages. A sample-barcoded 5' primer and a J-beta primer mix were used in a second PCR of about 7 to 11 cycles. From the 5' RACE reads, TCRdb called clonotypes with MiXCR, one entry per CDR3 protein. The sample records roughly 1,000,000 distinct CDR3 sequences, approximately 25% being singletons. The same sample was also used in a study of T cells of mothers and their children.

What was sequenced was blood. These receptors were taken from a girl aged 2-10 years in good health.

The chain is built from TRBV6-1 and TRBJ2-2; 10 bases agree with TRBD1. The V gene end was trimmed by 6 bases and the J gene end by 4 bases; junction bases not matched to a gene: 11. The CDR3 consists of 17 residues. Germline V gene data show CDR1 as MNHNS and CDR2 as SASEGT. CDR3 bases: TGTGCCAGCAGCCCCCCTATTAGGGACAGGGGCACCGGGGAGCTGTTTTTT. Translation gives CASSPPIRDRGTGELFF.

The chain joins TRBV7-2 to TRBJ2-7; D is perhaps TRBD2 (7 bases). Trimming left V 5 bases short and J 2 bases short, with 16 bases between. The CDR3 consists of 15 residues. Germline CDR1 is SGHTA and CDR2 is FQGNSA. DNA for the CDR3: TGTGCCAGCAGCCCTACGGGGGGCAGCGCCTACGAGCAGTACTTC. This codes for CASSPTGGSAYEQYF.

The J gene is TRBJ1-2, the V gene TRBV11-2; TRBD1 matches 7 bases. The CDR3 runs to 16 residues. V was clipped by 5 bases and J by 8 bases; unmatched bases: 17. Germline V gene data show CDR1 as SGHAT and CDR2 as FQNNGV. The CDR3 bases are TGTGCCAGCAGCCCAGGGACAGTCCCCCGGGGGACAGGCTACACCTTC. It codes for CASSPGTVPRGTGYTF.

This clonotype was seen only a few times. The CDR3 loop reads CASSLLTAQSNEKLFF. The CDR3 nucleotides read TGTGCCAGCAGCTTATTAACAGCCCAGAGTAATGAAAAACTGTTTTTT. The chain links TRBV7-2 to TRBJ1-4; no definite D call. The CDR3 consists of 16 residues. The germline V gene encodes CDR1 SGHTA and CDR2 FQGNSA. V was cut by 2 bases and J by 4 bases, with 14 bases left in between.

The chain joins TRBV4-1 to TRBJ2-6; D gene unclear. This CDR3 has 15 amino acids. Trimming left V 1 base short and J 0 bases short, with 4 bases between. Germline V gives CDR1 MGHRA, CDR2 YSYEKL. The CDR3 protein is CASSQGTSGANVLTF. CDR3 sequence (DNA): TGCGCCAGCAGCCAAGGTACCTCTGGGGCCAACGTCCTGACTTTC.

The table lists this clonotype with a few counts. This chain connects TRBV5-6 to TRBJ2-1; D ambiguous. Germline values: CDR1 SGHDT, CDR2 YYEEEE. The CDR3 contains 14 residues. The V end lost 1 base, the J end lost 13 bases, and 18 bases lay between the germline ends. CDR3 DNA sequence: TGTGCCAGCAGCTTGACACCCCAGGTGGAGACCCAGTTCTTC. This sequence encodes CASSLTPQVETQFF.

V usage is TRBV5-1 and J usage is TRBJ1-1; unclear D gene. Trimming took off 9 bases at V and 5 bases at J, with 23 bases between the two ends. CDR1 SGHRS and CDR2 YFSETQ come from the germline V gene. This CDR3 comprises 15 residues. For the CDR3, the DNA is TGCGCCACAAGAGACGGACCTTATAGTAGGACTGAAGCTTTCTTT. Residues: CATRDGPYSRTEAFF. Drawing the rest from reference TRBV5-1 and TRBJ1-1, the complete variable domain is KAGVTQTPRYLIKTRGQQVTLSCSPISGHRSVSWYQQTPGQGLQFLFEYFSETQRNKGNFPGRFSGRQFSNSRSEMNVSTLELGDSALYLCATRDGPYSRTEAFFGQGTRLTVV.

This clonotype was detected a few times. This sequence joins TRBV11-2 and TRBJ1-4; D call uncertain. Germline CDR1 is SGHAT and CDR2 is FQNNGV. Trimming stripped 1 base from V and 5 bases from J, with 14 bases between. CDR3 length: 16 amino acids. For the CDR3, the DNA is TGTGCCAGCAGCTTAGGAATGACGGATGCGAATGAAAAACTGTTTTTT. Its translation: CASSLGMTDANEKLFF.

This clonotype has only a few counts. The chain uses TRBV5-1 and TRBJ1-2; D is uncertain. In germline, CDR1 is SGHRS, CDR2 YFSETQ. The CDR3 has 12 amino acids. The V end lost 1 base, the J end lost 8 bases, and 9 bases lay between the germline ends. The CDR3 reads CASSLPGIGYTF. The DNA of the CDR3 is TGCGCCAGCAGCTTGCCCGGGATCGGCTACACCTTC.

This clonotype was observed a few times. CDR3 sequence reads: CSARRTGYTEAFF. The CDR3 DNA reads as TGCAGTGCTAGAAGAACGGGGTACACTGAAGCTTTCTTT. The chain is built from TRBV20-1 and TRBJ1-1; D gene ambiguous. Trimming removed 2 bases at V and 3 bases at J, with 10 bases between. Germline V gene lookup returns CDR1 DFQATT and CDR2 SNEGSKA (reference sequence). CDR3 length: 13 amino acids.

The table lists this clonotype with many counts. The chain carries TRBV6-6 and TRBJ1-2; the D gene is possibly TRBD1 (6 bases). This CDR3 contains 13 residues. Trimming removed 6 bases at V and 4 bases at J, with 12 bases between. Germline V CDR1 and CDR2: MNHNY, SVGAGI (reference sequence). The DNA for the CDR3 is TGTGCCAGCAGCCCGGGACACTCCTATGGCTACACCTTC. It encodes CASSPGHSYGYTF.

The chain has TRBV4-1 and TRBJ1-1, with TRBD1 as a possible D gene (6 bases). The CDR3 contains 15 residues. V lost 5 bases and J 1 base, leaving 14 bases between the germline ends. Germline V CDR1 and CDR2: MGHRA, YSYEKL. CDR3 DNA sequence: TGCGCCAGCAGCTCCGGGGACACCCAGAACACTGAAGCTTTCTTT. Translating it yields CASSSGDTQNTEAFF.